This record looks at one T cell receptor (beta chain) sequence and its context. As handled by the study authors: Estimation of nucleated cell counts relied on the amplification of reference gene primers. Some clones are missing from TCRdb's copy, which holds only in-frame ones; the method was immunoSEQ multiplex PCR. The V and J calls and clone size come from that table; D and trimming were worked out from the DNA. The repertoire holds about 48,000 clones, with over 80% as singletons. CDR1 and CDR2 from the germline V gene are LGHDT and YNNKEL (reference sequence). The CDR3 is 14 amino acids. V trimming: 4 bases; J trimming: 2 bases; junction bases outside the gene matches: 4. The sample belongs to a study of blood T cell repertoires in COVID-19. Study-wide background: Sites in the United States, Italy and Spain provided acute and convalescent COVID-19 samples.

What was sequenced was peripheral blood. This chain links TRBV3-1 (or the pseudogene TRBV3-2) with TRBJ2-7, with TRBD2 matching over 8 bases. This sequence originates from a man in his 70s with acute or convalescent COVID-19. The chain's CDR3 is CASSLGLGPYEQYF. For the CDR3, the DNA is TGTGCCAGCAGCCTGGGACTAGGCCCCTACGAGCAGTACTTC.